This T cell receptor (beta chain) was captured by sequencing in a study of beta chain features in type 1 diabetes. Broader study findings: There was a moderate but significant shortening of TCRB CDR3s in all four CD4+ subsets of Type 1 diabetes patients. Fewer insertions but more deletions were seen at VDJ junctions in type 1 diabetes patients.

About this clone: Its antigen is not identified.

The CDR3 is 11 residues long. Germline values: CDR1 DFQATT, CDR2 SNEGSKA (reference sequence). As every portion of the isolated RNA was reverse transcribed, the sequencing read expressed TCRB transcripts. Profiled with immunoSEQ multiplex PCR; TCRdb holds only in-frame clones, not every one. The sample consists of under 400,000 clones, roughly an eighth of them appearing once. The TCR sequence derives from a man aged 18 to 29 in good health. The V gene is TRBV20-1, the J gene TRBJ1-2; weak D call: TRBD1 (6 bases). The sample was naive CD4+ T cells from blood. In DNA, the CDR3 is TGCAGATGGGGGGGCCACGGAGGCTACACCTTC. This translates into CRWGGHGGYTF.